This TCR beta chain was sequenced for a study of PD-1 blockade in mismatch repair-deficient tumors. The table came from immunoSEQ multiplex PCR; TCRdb's copy has only in-frame clones and leaves some out. The sample has some 120,000 clones; around 86% are singletons. The CDR3 contains 12 residues. Trimming pared 6 bases from V and 0 bases from J, leaving 6 bases between. Germline values: CDR1 SGHTA, CDR2 FQGNSA. The source is an adult with mismatch repair-deficient cancer. The starting material was peripheral blood, obtained 44 weeks after starting pembrolizumab. The V call is TRBV7-2, the J call TRBJ2-7; D is ambiguous. This CDR3 is CASRSASYEQYF. In DNA form, the CDR3 reads TGTGCCAGCAGGTCAGCCTCCTACGAGCAGTACTTC.